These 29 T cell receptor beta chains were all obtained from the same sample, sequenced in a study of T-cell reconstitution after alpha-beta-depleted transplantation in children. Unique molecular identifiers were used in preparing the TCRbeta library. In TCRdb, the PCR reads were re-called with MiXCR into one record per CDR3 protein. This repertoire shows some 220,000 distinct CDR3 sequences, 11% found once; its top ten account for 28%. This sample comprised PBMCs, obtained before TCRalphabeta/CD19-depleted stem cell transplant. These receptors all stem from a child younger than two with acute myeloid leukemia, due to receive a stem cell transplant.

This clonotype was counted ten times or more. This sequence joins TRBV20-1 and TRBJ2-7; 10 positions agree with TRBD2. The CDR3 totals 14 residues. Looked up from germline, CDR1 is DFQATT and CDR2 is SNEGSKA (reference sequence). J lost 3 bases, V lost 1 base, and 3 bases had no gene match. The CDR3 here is CSARAGTSDYEQYF. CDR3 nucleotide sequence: TGCAGTGCTAGAGCAGGGACTAGCGACTACGAGCAGTACTTC.

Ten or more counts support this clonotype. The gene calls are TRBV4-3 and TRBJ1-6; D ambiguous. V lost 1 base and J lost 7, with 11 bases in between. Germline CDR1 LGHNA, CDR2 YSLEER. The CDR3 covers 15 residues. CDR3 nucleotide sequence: TGCGCCAGCAGCCAAGCCCATTTAACCAATTCACCCCTCCACTTT. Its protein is CASSQAHLTNSPLHF.

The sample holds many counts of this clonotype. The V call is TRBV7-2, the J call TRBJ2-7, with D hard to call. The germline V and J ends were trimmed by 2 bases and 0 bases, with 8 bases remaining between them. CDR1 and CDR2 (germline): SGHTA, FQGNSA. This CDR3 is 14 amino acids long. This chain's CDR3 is CASSLREDSYEQYF. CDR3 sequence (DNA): TGTGCCAGCAGCTTAAGAGAGGACTCCTACGAGCAGTACTTC.

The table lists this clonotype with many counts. The CDR3 region has the DNA TGTGCCAGCTCACCACTGACAGGGAGGAATGGAAACACCATATATTTT. This translates into CASSPLTGRNGNTIYF. This chain uses TRBV18 with TRBJ1-3, with 7 bases that match TRBD1. Germline CDR1 KGHSH, CDR2 LQKENI. V shed 1 base, J shed 3 bases, and the junction held 6 bases outside the gene matches. The CDR3 covers 16 residues.

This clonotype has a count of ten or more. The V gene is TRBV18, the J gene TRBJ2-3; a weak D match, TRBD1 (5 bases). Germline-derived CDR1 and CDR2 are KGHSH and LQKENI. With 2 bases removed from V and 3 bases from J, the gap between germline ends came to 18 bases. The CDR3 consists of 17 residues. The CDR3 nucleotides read TGTGCCAGCTCACCAGGAGCTTACACAGGTGGTACAGATACGCAGTATTTT. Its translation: CASSPGAYTGGTDTQYF.

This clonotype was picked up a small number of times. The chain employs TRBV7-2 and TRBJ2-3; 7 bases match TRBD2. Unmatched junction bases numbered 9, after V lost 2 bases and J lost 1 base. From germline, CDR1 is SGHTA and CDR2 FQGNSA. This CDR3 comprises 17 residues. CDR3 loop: CASSLLAGVGGTDTQYF. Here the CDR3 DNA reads TGTGCCAGCAGCTTACTCGCGGGAGTGGGGGGCACAGATACGCAGTATTTT.

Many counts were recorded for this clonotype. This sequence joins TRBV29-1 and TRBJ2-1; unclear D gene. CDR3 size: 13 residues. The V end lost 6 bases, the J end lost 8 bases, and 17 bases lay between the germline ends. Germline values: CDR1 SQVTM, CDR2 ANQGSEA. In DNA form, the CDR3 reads TGCAGCGTGCCACCCTCTTATGGTGATGAGCAGTTCTTC. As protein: CSVPPSYGDEQFF.

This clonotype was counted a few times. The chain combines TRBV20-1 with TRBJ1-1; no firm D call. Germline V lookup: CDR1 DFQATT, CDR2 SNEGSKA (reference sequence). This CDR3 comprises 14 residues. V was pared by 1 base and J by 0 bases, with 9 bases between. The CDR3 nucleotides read TGCAGTGCTAGAGGACACTTCATGAACACTGAAGCTTTCTTT. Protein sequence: CSARGHFMNTEAFF.

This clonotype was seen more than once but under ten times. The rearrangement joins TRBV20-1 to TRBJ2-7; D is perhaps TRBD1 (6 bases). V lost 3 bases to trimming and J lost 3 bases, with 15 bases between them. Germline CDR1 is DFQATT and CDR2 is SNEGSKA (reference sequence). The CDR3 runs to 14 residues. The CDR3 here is CSARSSLGGYEQYF. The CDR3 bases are TGCAGTGCTAGGAGTTCTTTAGGGGGCTACGAGCAGTACTTC.

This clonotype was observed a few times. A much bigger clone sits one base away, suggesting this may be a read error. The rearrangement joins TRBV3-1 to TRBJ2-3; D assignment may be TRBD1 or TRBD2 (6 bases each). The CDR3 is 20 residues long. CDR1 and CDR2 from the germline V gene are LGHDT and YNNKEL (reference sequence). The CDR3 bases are TGTGCCACCAGCCAAGTGGGGAGCCGGGACAAGGGGAGGCGCACAGATACGCAGTATTTT. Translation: CATSQVGSRDKGRRTDTQYF.

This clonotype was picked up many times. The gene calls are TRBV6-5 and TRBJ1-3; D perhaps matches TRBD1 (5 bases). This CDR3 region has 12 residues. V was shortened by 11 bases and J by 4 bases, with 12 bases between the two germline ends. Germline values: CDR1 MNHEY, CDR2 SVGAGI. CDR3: CASRTSGNTIYF. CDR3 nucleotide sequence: TGTGCCTCAAGGACATCCGGAAACACCATATATTTT.

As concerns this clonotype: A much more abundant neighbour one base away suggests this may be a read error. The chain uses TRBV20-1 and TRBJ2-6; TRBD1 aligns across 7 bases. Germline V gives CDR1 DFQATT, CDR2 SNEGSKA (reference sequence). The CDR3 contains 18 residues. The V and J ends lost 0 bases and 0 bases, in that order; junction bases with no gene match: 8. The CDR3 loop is CSARDPGTDRSGANVLTF. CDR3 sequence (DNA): TGCAGTGCTAGAGATCCCGGGACAGATCGCTCTGGGGCCAACGTCCTGACTTTC.

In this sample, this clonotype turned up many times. CDR3 amino acids: CASSRGGANYGYTF. DNA of the CDR3: TGTGCCAGCAGCCGAGGGGGCGCTAACTATGGCTACACCTTC. V is TRBV27 and J is TRBJ1-2, with TRBD1 matching over 7 bases. Germline CDR1 MNHEY, CDR2 SMNVEV (reference sequence). The CDR3 loop spans 14 amino acids. V trimming: 6 bases; J trimming: 0 bases; junction bases outside the gene matches: 4.

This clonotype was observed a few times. The CDR3, as DNA: TGTGCCACCAGCAGGAGCGGCGAGACCCAGTACTTC. Protein: CATSRSGETQYF. J is TRBJ2-5 and V is TRBV15; tentative D call: TRBD2 (5 bases). V lost 3 bases, J lost 5 bases, and 7 bases lay in between. Per germline, CDR1 LNHNV and CDR2 YYDKDF (reference sequence). CDR3 length: 12 amino acids.

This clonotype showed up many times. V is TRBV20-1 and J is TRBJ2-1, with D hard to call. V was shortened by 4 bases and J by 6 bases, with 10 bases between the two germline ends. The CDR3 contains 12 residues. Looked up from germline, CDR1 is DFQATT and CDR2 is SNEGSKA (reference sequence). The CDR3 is CSATKTSNEQFF. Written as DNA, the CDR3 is TGCAGTGCTACTAAAACGTCCAATGAGCAGTTCTTC.

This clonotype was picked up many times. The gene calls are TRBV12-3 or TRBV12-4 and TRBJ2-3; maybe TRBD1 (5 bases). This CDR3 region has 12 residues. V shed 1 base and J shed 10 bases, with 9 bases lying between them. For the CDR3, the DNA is TGTGCCAGCAGTTTAGGAGTGGGGCCGCAGTATTTT. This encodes CASSLGVGPQYF.

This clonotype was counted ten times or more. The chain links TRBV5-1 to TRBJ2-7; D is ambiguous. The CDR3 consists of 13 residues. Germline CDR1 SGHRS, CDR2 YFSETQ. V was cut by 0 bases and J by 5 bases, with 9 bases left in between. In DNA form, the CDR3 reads TGCGCCAGCAGCTTGGTACAGAACGACGAGCAGTACTTC. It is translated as CASSLVQNDEQYF.

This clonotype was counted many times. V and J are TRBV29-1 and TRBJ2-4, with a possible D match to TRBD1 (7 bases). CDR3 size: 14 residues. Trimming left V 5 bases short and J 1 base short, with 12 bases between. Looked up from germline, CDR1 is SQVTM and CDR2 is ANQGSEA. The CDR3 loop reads CSVKTGRAKNIQYF. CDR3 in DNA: TGCAGCGTTAAGACAGGGAGGGCCAAAAACATTCAGTACTTC. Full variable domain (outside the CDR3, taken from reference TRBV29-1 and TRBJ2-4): SAVISQKPSRDICQRGTSLTIQCQVDSQVTMMFWYRQQPGQSLTLIATANQGSEATYESGFVIDKFPISRPNLTFSTLTVSNMSPEDSSIYLCSVKTGRAKNIQYFGAGTRLSVL.

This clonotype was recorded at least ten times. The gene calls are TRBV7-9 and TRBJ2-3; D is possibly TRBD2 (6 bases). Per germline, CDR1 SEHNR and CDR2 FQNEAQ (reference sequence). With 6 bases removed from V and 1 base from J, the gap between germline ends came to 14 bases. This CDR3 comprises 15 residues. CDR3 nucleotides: TGTGCCAGCAGAGGGTCGGCTAGCGGCACAGATACGCAGTATTTT. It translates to CASRGSASGTDTQYF.

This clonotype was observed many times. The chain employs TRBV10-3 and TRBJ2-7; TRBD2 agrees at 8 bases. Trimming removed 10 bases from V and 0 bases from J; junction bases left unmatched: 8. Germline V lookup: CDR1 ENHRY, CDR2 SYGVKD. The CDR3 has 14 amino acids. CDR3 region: CATRGGVGSYEQYF. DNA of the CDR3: TGTGCCACTCGGGGGGGAGTGGGCTCCTACGAGCAGTACTTC.

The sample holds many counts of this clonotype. For the CDR3, the DNA is TGTGCCAGTAGTCCTCCACGGGGAGGAAGCAATCAGCCCCAGCATTTT. Encoded protein: CASSPPRGGSNQPQHF. This sequence joins TRBV19 and TRBJ1-5; D unresolved. CDR1 LNHDA and CDR2 SQIVND come from the germline V gene (reference sequence). This CDR3 region has 16 residues. Trimming stripped 5 bases from V and 1 base from J, with 15 bases between.

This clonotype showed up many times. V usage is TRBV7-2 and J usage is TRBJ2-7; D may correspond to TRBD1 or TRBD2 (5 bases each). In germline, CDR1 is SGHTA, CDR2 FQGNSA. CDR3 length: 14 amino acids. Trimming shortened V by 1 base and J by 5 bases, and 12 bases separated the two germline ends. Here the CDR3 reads CASSLVLGANEQYF. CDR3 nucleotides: TGTGCCAGCAGCTTAGTCCTCGGGGCTAACGAGCAGTACTTC.

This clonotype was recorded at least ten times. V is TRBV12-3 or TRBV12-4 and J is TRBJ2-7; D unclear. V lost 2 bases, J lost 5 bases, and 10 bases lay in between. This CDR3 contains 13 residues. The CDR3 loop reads CASSLRSSHEQYF. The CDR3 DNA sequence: TGTGCCAGCAGTTTACGGAGCAGCCACGAGCAGTACTTC.

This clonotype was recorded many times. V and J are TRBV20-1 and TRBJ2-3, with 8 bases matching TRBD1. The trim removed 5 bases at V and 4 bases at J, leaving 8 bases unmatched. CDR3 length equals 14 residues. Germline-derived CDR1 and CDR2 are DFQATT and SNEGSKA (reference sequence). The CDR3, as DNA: TGCAGTGCTCCTAGGGACAGGTGGGCAGATACGCAGTATTTT. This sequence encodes CSAPRDRWADTQYF.

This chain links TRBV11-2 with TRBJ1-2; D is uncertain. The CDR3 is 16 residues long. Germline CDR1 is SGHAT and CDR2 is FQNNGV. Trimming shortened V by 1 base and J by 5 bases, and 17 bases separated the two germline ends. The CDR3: CASSLGAGYEKYGYTF. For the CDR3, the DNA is TGTGCCAGCAGCTTAGGGGCAGGTTACGAAAAGTATGGCTACACCTTC.

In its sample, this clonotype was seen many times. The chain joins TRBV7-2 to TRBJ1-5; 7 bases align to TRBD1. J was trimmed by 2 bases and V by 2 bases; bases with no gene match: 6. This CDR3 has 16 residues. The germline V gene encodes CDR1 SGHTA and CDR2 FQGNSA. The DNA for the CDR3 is TGTGCCAGCAGCTTATCATTAGACAGGGGCAATCAGCCCCAGCATTTT. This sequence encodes CASSLSLDRGNQPQHF. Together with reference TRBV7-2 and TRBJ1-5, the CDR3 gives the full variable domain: GAGVSQSPSNKVTEKGKDVELRCDPISGHTALYWYRQSLGQGLEFLIYFQGNSAPDKSGLPSDRFSAERTGGSVSTLTIQRTQQEDSAVYLCASSLSLDRGNQPQHFGDGTRLSIL.

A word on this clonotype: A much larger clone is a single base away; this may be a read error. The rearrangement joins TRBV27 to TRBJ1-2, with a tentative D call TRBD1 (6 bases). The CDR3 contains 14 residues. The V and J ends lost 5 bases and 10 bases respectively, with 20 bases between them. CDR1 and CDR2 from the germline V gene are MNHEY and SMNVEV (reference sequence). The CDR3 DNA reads TGTGCCAGCAGTACGACTACAGGGAGTAAAGACTACACCTTC. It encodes CASSTTTGSKDYTF.

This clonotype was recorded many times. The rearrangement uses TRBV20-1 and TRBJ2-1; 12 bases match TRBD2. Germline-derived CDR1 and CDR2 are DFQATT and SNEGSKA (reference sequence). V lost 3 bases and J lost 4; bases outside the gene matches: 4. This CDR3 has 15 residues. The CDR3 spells CSARASGRGYNEQFF. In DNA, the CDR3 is TGCAGTGCTAGGGCTAGCGGGAGGGGTTACAATGAGCAGTTCTTC.

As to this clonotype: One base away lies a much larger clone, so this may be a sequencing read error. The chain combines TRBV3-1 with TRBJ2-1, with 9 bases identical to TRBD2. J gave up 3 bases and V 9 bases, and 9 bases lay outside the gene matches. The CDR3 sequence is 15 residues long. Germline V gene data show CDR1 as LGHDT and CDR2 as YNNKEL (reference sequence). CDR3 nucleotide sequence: TGTGCCAGAGACGGGATTAGCGGGAGCTACAATGAGCAGTTCTTC. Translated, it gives CARDGISGSYNEQFF.